This TCR beta chain was sequenced in a study of breast tumors, draining lymph nodes, adjacent tissues. From the multiplex PCR reads, TCRdb called clonotypes with MiXCR, one entry per CDR3 protein. The sample holds some 170,000 distinct CDR3 sequences, 30% to 40% seen once. Samples came from axillary lymph nodes draining the breast cancer. Germline lookup yields CDR1 SNHLY and CDR2 FYNNEI. V gave up 5 bases and J gave up 0 bases; unmatched junction bases: 10. The CDR3 runs to 17 residues. In its sample, this clonotype was seen many times. Its antigen is unidentified. Study-wide findings and caveats: Data only fit, rather than demonstrated, lymph node origin of most tumor T cells. Data fit most tumor T cells coming from lymph node, expanding in tumor. Tumor TCR diversity was below lymph nodes but above nontumor tissue.

Sequenced sample: axillary lymph node tissue. This sequence joins TRBV2 and TRBJ2-5, with 9 nucleotides matching TRBD2. The clonotype comes from a female donor with breast cancer. Some clones in this sample may be carry-over from other donors' samples. The CDR3 region has the DNA TGTGCCAGCAGTAACGCTGAGACTAGCGGCTACCAAGAGACCCAGTACTTC. Amino acids: CASSNAETSGYQETQYF.